Below are 20 T cell receptor beta chains sequenced from a single sample in a study of T cell clones after liver transplantation. Generated by immunoSEQ multiplex PCR, the TCRdb table keeps only in-frame clones and is missing some. The data show 15,000 to 20,000 clones, around 87% seen once. The sequencing used CD8+ T cells from blood, collected around 45 months after liver transplant. Every receptor here comes from a human patient who received a liver transplant. Some T cells may be the graft donor's.

J is TRBJ1-5 and V is TRBV21-1; the table's D gene call, TRBD1, was not cross checked with the DNA. TRBV21-1 is termed a pseudogene. This CDR3 is built from 18 residues. This CDR3 reads CASSKVRGRGQYNQPQHF. The CDR3 DNA follows: TGTGCCAGCAGCAAAGTTAGAGGCAGGGGGCAGTACAATCAGCCCCAGCATTTT.

The J gene is TRBJ2-7, the V gene TRBV28, with TRBD2 as a possible D gene (5 bases). The V end lost 4 bases, the J end lost 2 bases, and 15 bases lay between the germline ends. Germline V gene sequence: CDR1 MDHEN, CDR2 SYDVKM. CDR3 size: 15 residues. This chain's CDR3 is CASSSPRGGTYEQYF. The CDR3 coding sequence is TGTGCCAGCAGTTCCCCCCGGGGTGGAACCTACGAGCAGTACTTC. The variable domain in full, completed from reference TRBV28 and TRBJ2-7, reads DVKVTQSSRYLVKRTGEKVFLECVQDMDHENMFWYRQDPGLGLRLIYFSYDVKMKEKGDIPEGYSVSREKKERFSLILESASTNQTSMYLCASSSPRGGTYEQYFGPGTRLTVT.

The gene calls are TRBV4-1 and TRBJ2-3; the match to TRBD2 covers 8 bases. The CDR3 spans 16 residues. Trimming cost V 1 base and J 0 bases; bases outside gene matches: 3. Looked up from germline, CDR1 is MGHRA and CDR2 is YSYEKL. CDR3: CASSQGASGSTDTQYF. The CDR3 region has the DNA TGCGCCAGCAGCCAAGGGGCTAGCGGGAGCACAGATACGCAGTATTTT.

The CDR3 region has the DNA TGTGCCAGCAGGGGGGAAGGGGGGACATACCAGCCCTACGAGCAGTACTTC. Translated, it gives CASRGEGGTYQPYEQYF. The rearrangement joins TRBV7-2 to TRBJ2-7; possibly TRBD1 or TRBD2 for D (6 bases each). Looked up from germline, CDR1 is SGHTA and CDR2 is FQGNSA. V was trimmed by 6 bases and J by 2 bases, leaving 23 bases between them. The CDR3 is 17 amino acids. Full variable domain (outside the CDR3, taken from reference TRBV7-2 and TRBJ2-7): GAGVSQSPSNKVTEKGKDVELRCDPISGHTALYWYRQSLGQGLEFLIYFQGNSAPDKSGLPSDRFSAERTGGSVSTLTIQRTQQEDSAVYLCASRGEGGTYQPYEQYFGPGTRLTVT.

This clone was found a few times. The chain employs TRBV5-4 and TRBJ2-1; the D gene is possibly TRBD2 (5 bases). CDR1 SGHNT and CDR2 YYREEE come from the germline V gene (reference sequence). The V and J ends lost 3 bases and 7 bases respectively, with 11 bases between them. The CDR3 runs to 13 residues. CDR3 loop: CASSSTQRNEQFF. In DNA, the CDR3 is TGTGCCAGCAGCTCAACCCAGCGGAATGAGCAGTTCTTC.

The count of this clone is one. The chain has TRBV7-9 and TRBJ2-7; D tentatively fits TRBD1 or TRBD2 (6 bases each). Germline CDR1 SEHNR, CDR2 FQNEAQ (reference sequence). CDR3 length: 18 amino acids. V was trimmed by 1 base and J by 3 bases, leaving 22 bases between them. DNA of the CDR3: TGTGCCAGCAGCTTAGTTTTAGGAGGGTTGGGGGGCGTCTACGAGCAGTACTTC. Its protein is CASSLVLGGLGGVYEQYF.

This clone came up once. V is TRBV6-5 and J is TRBJ2-7; 7 bases are shared with TRBD1. Trimming took 6 bases from V and 7 from J; bases not matched to a gene: 15. Germline values: CDR1 MNHEY, CDR2 SVGAGI. The CDR3 contains 15 residues. CDR3 sequence reads: CASSISRQGGREQYF. In nucleotides, the CDR3 is TGTGCCAGCAGCATCTCCCGACAGGGTGGTAGGGAGCAGTACTTC.

The chain combines TRBV9 with TRBJ1-1, with 7 bases lining up with TRBD1. Germline trimming cut 5 bases from V and 6 bases from J; bases unmatched to any gene: 7. CDR1 SGDLS and CDR2 YYNGEE come from the germline V gene. The CDR3 runs to 13 residues. In nucleotides, the CDR3 is TGTGCCAGCAGGGAACAGGGGTCGTCTGAAGCTTTCTTT. This sequence encodes CASREQGSSEAFF. Based on the CDR3 plus reference TRBV9 and TRBJ1-1, the full variable domain is DSGVTQTPKHLITATGQRVTLRCSPRSGDLSVYWYQQSLDQGLQFLIQYYNGEERAKGNILERFSAQQFPDLHSELNLSSLELGDSALYFCASREQGSSEAFFGQGTRLTVV.

This chain joins TRBV28 and TRBJ2-7; D is ambiguous. This CDR3 is 14 amino acids long. Germline V lookup: CDR1 MDHEN, CDR2 SYDVKM. V lost 1 base and J lost 2, with 9 bases in between. The CDR3 reads CASSLYAPTYEQYF. The DNA of the CDR3 is TGTGCCAGCAGTTTATATGCACCTACCTACGAGCAGTACTTC.

This clone was observed once. V gene TRBV29-1 combines with J gene TRBJ2-7; D call uncertain. The CDR3 is 15 residues long. Trimming removed 3 bases from V and 2 bases from J, with 17 bases in between. Germline CDR1 reads SQVTM; CDR2 reads ANQGSEA. CDR3 sequence reads: CSVEGLGPTAYEQYF. CDR3 DNA: TGCAGCGTTGAGGGTCTCGGCCCAACAGCCTACGAGCAGTACTTC.

The CDR3 loop reads CASSVGTSGRLLNEQFF. The CDR3 nucleotides read TGTGCCAGCAGCGTAGGGACTAGCGGGAGACTTCTCAATGAGCAGTTCTTC. The rearrangement uses TRBV9 and TRBJ2-1; TRBD2 aligns across 13 bases. This CDR3 spans 17 amino acids. The ends lost 0 bases at V and 6 bases at J; junction bases unmatched: 6. Germline lookup yields CDR1 SGDLS and CDR2 YYNGEE.

The chain combines TRBV11-2 with TRBJ2-2; 9 nucleotides agree with TRBD2. The CDR3 spans 17 residues. V was clipped by 2 bases and J by 5 bases; unmatched bases: 9. The germline V gene has CDR1 SGHAT and CDR2 FQNNGV. The CDR3 DNA follows: TGTGCCAGCAGCTTATGGGATCTGAGCGGGAGGACCGGGGAGCTGTTTTTT. It is translated as CASSLWDLSGRTGELFF.

This clone has a single count. The chain combines TRBV4-1 with TRBJ1-4, with D uncertain. CDR1 is MGHRA and CDR2 is YSYEKL in the germline V gene. The CDR3 sequence is 15 residues long. The ends were cut back, 0 bases at V and 2 bases at J, with 7 bases in the middle. The CDR3 region has the DNA TGCGCCAGCAGCCAAGATCGTCTGACTAATGAAAAACTGTTTTTT. It encodes CASSQDRLTNEKLFF.

The chain uses TRBV27 and TRBJ2-2; D is ambiguous. Germline loops: CDR1 MNHEY, CDR2 SMNVEV (reference sequence). V shed 3 bases and J shed 4 bases, with 9 bases lying between them. This CDR3 region has 14 residues. In nucleotides, the CDR3 is TGTGCCAGCAGTTTTGCAGTCCGCACCGGGGAGCTGTTTTTT. As protein: CASSFAVRTGELFF.

The rearrangement links TRBV30 to TRBJ2-2; D call uncertain. The CDR3 consists of 13 residues. V lost 4 bases and J 2 bases, leaving 8 bases between the germline ends. Germline values: CDR1 GTSNPN, CDR2 SVGIG (reference sequence). The CDR3 here is CAWTAVNTGELFF. DNA for the CDR3: TGTGCCTGGACCGCGGTAAACACCGGGGAGCTGTTTTTT.

J is TRBJ1-1 and V is TRBV6-4; the match to TRBD1 covers 8 bases. The CDR3 runs to 12 residues. Germline V gene data show CDR1 as MRHNA and CDR2 as SNTAGT. V was clipped by 5 bases and J by 8 bases; unmatched bases: 4. The CDR3 is CASSNYRGEAFF. The CDR3 coding sequence is TGTGCCAGCAGTAATTACAGGGGGGAAGCTTTCTTT.

The CDR3 reads CASSPGTTQETQYF. DNA of the CDR3: TGCGCCAGCAGCCCCGGGACCACCCAAGAGACCCAGTACTTC. V and J are TRBV4-1 and TRBJ2-5; D is tentatively TRBD1 or TRBD2 (5 bases each). The CDR3 consists of 14 residues. Germline V gene sequence: CDR1 MGHRA, CDR2 YSYEKL. Trimming removed 4 bases from V and 1 base from J, with 10 bases in between.

The rearrangement joins TRBV7-9 to TRBJ2-5, with 7 nucleotides matching TRBD1. This CDR3 comprises 14 residues. V shed 5 bases, J shed 2 bases, and the junction held 5 bases outside the gene matches. Germline CDR1 reads SEHNR; CDR2 reads FQNEAQ (reference sequence). As DNA, the CDR3 is TGTGCCAGCAGCGCAATGACAGGGCAAGAGACCCAGTACTTC. Translating it yields CASSAMTGQETQYF.

This clone was observed a few times. V and J are TRBV2 and TRBJ1-2; D unclear. The V gene's germline CDR1 is SNHLY and CDR2 FYNNEI. Trimming removed 1 base from V and 0 bases from J, with 3 bases in between. This CDR3 has 13 residues. The CDR3 region has the DNA TGTGCCAGCAGTGAAGAGGCTAACTATGGCTACACCTTC. Amino acids: CASSEEANYGYTF.

This chain uses TRBV7-2 with TRBJ1-3; D gene ambiguous. This CDR3 spans 16 amino acids. Germline-derived CDR1 and CDR2 are SGHTA and FQGNSA. V was pared by 0 bases and J by 4 bases, with 13 bases between. CDR3 DNA sequence: TGTGCCAGCAGCTTAGCCGGGCACCCCTACGGAAACACCATATATTTT. Protein product: CASSLAGHPYGNTIYF. Full variable domain (remainder filled in from reference TRBV7-2 and TRBJ1-3): GAGVSQSPSNKVTEKGKDVELRCDPISGHTALYWYRQSLGQGLEFLIYFQGNSAPDKSGLPSDRFSAERTGGSVSTLTIQRTQQEDSAVYLCASSLAGHPYGNTIYFGEGSWLTVV.